A single sample gave rise to the 18 T cell receptor beta chains below, sequenced in a study of blood T cell repertoires in COVID-19. Assay: immunoSEQ multiplex PCR; the TCRdb copy retains only in-frame clones and omits some. The sample holds 140,000 to 150,000 clones, roughly 76% seen once. Sample: peripheral blood. The source is a human donor with acute or convalescent COVID-19. The donor label of this sample is uncertain.

The chain has TRBV5-6 and TRBJ1-1; D call uncertain. The ends were cut back, 0 bases at V and 3 bases at J, with 6 bases in the middle. Germline CDR1 reads SGHDT; CDR2 reads YYEEEE. The CDR3 is 13 residues long. The CDR3 DNA sequence: TGTGCCAGCAGCTTGGGGAGAGACACTGAAGCTTTCTTT. Protein: CASSLGRDTEAFF.

CDR3 coding DNA: TGTGCCATCACAGGGGACACAAACTATGGCTACACCTTC. Protein sequence: CAITGDTNYGYTF. This chain joins TRBV10-3 and TRBJ1-2; tentatively, D is TRBD1 (6 bases). CDR3 length: 13 residues. Trimming cost V 7 bases and J 2 bases, with 11 bases left between them. The germline V gene has CDR1 ENHRY and CDR2 SYGVKD.

This chain joins TRBV29-1 and TRBJ2-7; 8 bases align to TRBD2. V shed 6 bases and J 3 bases; nucleotides not matched to a gene: 13. The CDR3 loop spans 15 amino acids. Germline CDR1 reads SQVTM; CDR2 reads ANQGSEA. The CDR3 reads CSVTARGAQIYEQYF. The CDR3 nucleotides are TGCAGCGTCACGGCGCGGGGGGCGCAGATCTACGAGCAGTACTTC.

The chain is built from TRBV24-1 and TRBJ1-2; tentative D call: TRBD1 (5 bases). The CDR3 has 13 residues. V was cut by 0 bases and J by 8 bases, with 9 bases left in between. Looked up from germline, CDR1 is KGHDR and CDR2 is SFDVKD. This CDR3 reads CATSDLLGRGYTF. Here the CDR3 DNA reads TGTGCCACCAGTGATTTGTTGGGGCGAGGCTACACCTTC.

The V gene is TRBV2, the J gene TRBJ2-5, with D maybe TRBD2 (6 bases). V was shortened by 6 bases and J by 5 bases, with 10 bases between the two germline ends. CDR1 is SNHLY, CDR2 FYNNEI, per germline. The CDR3 loop spans 12 amino acids. The CDR3 nucleotides are TGTGCCAGCAGGGCGGGGTGGGAGACCCAGTACTTC. This gives the protein CASRAGWETQYF.

The chain combines TRBV6-5 with TRBJ1-5; 11 bases line up with TRBD1. The CDR3 is 14 amino acids. The ends lost 7 bases at V and 4 bases at J; junction bases unmatched: 3. Germline loops: CDR1 MNHEY, CDR2 SVGAGI. The CDR3: CASKGTGGNQPQHF. The CDR3 DNA reads TGTGCCAGCAAAGGGACAGGGGGAAATCAGCCCCAGCATTTT.

The chain joins TRBV2 to TRBJ2-7; D perhaps matches TRBD2 (6 bases). V was clipped by 4 bases and J by 2 bases, with 9 bases between them. The CDR3 has 13 amino acids. Germline V lookup: CDR1 SNHLY, CDR2 FYNNEI. The CDR3 sequence: CASSGEDAYEQYV. The DNA for the CDR3 is TGTGCCAGCAGTGGGGAGGACGCCTACGAGCAGTACGTC.

This clone has just a few counts. V is TRBV5-1 and J is TRBJ2-3; D not resolved. CDR1 is SGHRS, CDR2 YFSETQ, per germline. This CDR3 is 16 amino acids long. Trimming stripped 2 bases from V and 1 base from J, with 14 bases between. For the CDR3, the DNA is TGCGCCAGCAGCTTAGAGAGTGGGCAGGGCACAGATACGCAGTATTTT. Translated: CASSLESGQGTDTQYF. Full variable domain (remainder filled in from reference TRBV5-1 and TRBJ2-3): KAGVTQTPRYLIKTRGQQVTLSCSPISGHRSVSWYQQTPGQGLQFLFEYFSETQRNKGNFPGRFSGRQFSNSRSEMNVSTLELGDSALYLCASSLESGQGTDTQYFGPGTRLTVL.

The chain links TRBV12-3 or TRBV12-4 to TRBJ1-2; no clear D gene. The CDR3 has 13 amino acids. The V end was cut by 6 bases, the J end by 4 bases, with 12 bases between. CDR3 in DNA: TGTGCCAGCAGGTCCGCCCTCAGCTATGGCTACACCTTC. It translates to CASRSALSYGYTF.

The chain recombines TRBV7-9 with TRBJ1-2; TRBD1 matches at 7 bases. Germline CDR1 is SEHNR and CDR2 is FQNEAQ (reference sequence). V dropped 3 bases and J dropped 6; count of bases not matched to a gene: 10. There are 15 residues in the CDR3. In nucleotides, the CDR3 is TGTGCCAGCAGCTTTAGAAGAGGGGGCGAAGATGGCTACACCTTC. Translation gives CASSFRRGGEDGYTF.

The rearrangement joins TRBV7-9 to TRBJ2-5; TRBD1 is a possible D gene (6 bases). The CDR3 is 14 residues long. V was pared by 5 bases and J by 4 bases, with 14 bases between. Germline V gives CDR1 SEHNR, CDR2 FQNEAQ (reference sequence). CDR3 nucleotides: TGTGCCAGCAGCCTGGGACATGTGACAGAGACCCAGTACTTC. Translated: CASSLGHVTETQYF.

This chain connects TRBV4-1 to TRBJ1-1, with no clear D. CDR3 size: 13 residues. Germline V lookup: CDR1 MGHRA, CDR2 YSYEKL. Between the trimmed V and J ends, which lost 4 bases and 5 bases, there was a span of 11 bases. CDR3 protein: CASSREGRTEAFF. The CDR3 DNA follows: TGCGCCAGCAGCCGGGAAGGGAGGACTGAAGCTTTCTTT.

The chain combines TRBV2 with TRBJ1-1; D ambiguous. CDR1 and CDR2 (germline): SNHLY, FYNNEI. The CDR3 covers 12 residues. Trimming cost V 7 bases and J 1 base, with 7 bases left between them. CDR3 region: CASNRRNTEAFF. The CDR3 DNA follows: TGTGCCAGCAATAGGAGGAACACTGAAGCTTTCTTT.

The gene calls are TRBV2 and TRBJ1-2; 9 bases are shared with TRBD1. Per the germline V gene, CDR1 is SNHLY and CDR2 is FYNNEI. V was pared by 7 bases and J by 4 bases, with 7 bases of the junction left unmatched. The CDR3 covers 14 residues. CDR3: CASTRPTGGYGYTF. In nucleotides, the CDR3 is TGTGCCAGCACCCGTCCGACAGGGGGCTATGGCTACACCTTC. Drawing the rest from reference TRBV2 and TRBJ1-2, the complete variable domain is EPEVTQTPSHQVTQMGQEVILRCVPISNHLYFYWYRQILGQKVEFLVSFYNNEISEKSEIFDDQFSVERPDGSNFTLKIRSTKLEDSAMYFCASTRPTGGYGYTFGSGTRLTVV.

The genes are TRBV14 and TRBJ1-4; perhaps TRBD1 as D (5 bases). Per the germline V gene, CDR1 is SGHDN and CDR2 is FVKESK. V lost 5 bases and J 8 bases, leaving 18 bases between the germline ends. This CDR3 is 15 amino acids long. CDR3 loop: CASSFSSRVGEKLFF. The CDR3 region has the DNA TGTGCCAGCAGCTTCAGCTCCAGGGTGGGGGAAAAACTGTTTTTT.

The chain combines TRBV9 with TRBJ1-2; D gene unclear. Germline lookup yields CDR1 SGDLS and CDR2 YYNGEE. The CDR3 length is 14 residues. With 0 bases removed from V and 4 bases from J, the gap between germline ends came to 10 bases. The CDR3 protein is CASSVDNVFYGYTF. DNA for the CDR3: TGTGCCAGCAGCGTAGATAATGTCTTCTATGGCTACACCTTC.

This clone was observed a handful of times. V gene TRBV6-5 combines with J gene TRBJ2-3, with TRBD2 matching 13 bases. The ends lost 7 bases at V and 5 bases at J; junction bases unmatched: 6. The CDR3 contains 15 residues. Germline CDR1 is MNHEY and CDR2 is SVGAGI. DNA of the CDR3: TGTGCCAGCACCGGACTAGCGGGGGTCAGAGATACGCAGTATTTT. This codes for CASTGLAGVRDTQYF.

V usage is TRBV21-1 and J usage is TRBJ2-5; the DNA was not compared with TRBD1, the D call given in the table. TRBV21-1 is a pseudogene. The CDR3 contains 16 residues. The CDR3 sequence is CASSKSWTGGAETQYF. The CDR3 nucleotides are TGTGCCAGCAGCAAATCGTGGACAGGGGGCGCGGAGACCCAGTACTTC.